A single sample is the source of the 20 T cell receptor beta chains below, sequenced in a study of T cells after posttransplantation cyclophosphamide. Cyclophosphamide on days +3 and +4 followed busulfan-fludarabine conditioning and a marrow graft. Only in-frame clones appear in the TCRdb table, and some are missing; sequencing was by immunoSEQ multiplex PCR. The data contain roughly 20,000 clones, approximately 69% of them singletons. This specimen was PBMCs, taken after an allogeneic stem cell transplant with post-transplant cyclophosphamide. These receptors came from a male patient between 25 and 40 years old who received an allogeneic stem cell transplant from a related donor, was CMV-positive, and had acute GVHD only. Some T cells here may be from the graft donor.

This chain links TRBV6-1 with TRBJ2-7, with 10 bases that match TRBD1. Losses at the gene ends were 6 bases for V and 0 bases for J; bases not matched to a gene: 5. Germline CDR1 is MNHNS and CDR2 is SASEGT. The CDR3 covers 15 residues. The CDR3 sequence: CASRERDRGSYEQYF. The CDR3 bases are TGTGCCAGCAGAGAACGGGACAGGGGCTCCTACGAGCAGTACTTC.

V and J are TRBV18 and TRBJ1-6; TRBD1 might be the D (5 bases). Germline CDR1 KGHSH, CDR2 LQKENI. The CDR3 loop spans 13 amino acids. The germline V and J ends were trimmed by 5 bases and 9 bases, with 11 bases remaining between them. CDR3 amino acids: CASSVGVGSPLHF. The CDR3 DNA follows: TGTGCCAGCTCAGTAGGGGTAGGTTCACCCCTCCACTTT.

The V gene is TRBV7-8, the J gene TRBJ1-1, with D perhaps TRBD1 (5 bases). CDR3 length: 14 amino acids. Between the trimmed V and J ends, which lost 5 bases and 3 bases, there was a span of 13 bases. Germline V CDR1 and CDR2: SGHVS, FQNEAQ. The CDR3 DNA sequence: TGTGCCAGCAGCCTCGACACAGGAGACACTGAAGCTTTCTTT. Protein: CASSLDTGDTEAFF.

The V gene is TRBV4-2, the J gene TRBJ2-7; 8 bases fit TRBD2. Germline CDR1 LGHNA, CDR2 YNFKEQ. J was trimmed by 0 bases and V by 1 base; bases with no gene match: 2. The CDR3 extends over 15 amino acids. CDR3 nucleotide sequence: TGTGCCAGCAGCCAAGGGCGGGGGGCCTCCTACGAGCAGTACTTC. Its translation: CASSQGRGASYEQYF.

The genes are TRBV10-3 and TRBJ1-5; 9 nucleotides match TRBD1. The V gene's germline CDR1 is ENHRY and CDR2 SYGVKD. The CDR3 has 13 residues. The V segment lost 6 bases and the J segment 5 bases; nucleotides outside the gene matches: 2. CDR3 nucleotide sequence: TGTGCCATCAGAGGGACAGGGCATCAGCCCCAGCATTTT. Amino acids: CAIRGTGHQPQHF.

The chain links TRBV7-9 to TRBJ2-2; 8 bases match TRBD2. With 6 bases clipped from V and 2 bases from J, the junction kept 5 bases outside the gene matches. Germline V gives CDR1 SEHNR, CDR2 FQNEAQ (reference sequence). CDR3 length equals 15 residues. The CDR3 DNA reads as TGTGCCAGCAGGGAGAGCGGGAGTAACACCGGGGAGCTGTTTTTT. Amino acid sequence: CASRESGSNTGELFF.

The chain joins TRBV9 to TRBJ1-6; D might be TRBD1 (5 bases). The germline V gene has CDR1 SGDLS and CDR2 YYNGEE. V was trimmed by 6 bases and J by 7 bases, leaving 17 bases between them. The CDR3 length is 15 residues. The CDR3 DNA sequence: TGTGCCAGCATGCAAGGATCAGGGCTCAATTCACCCCTCCACTTT. It is translated as CASMQGSGLNSPLHF. The variable domain in full, completed from reference TRBV9 and TRBJ1-6, reads DSGVTQTPKHLITATGQRVTLRCSPRSGDLSVYWYQQSLDQGLQFLIQYYNGEERAKGNILERFSAQQFPDLHSELNLSSLELGDSALYFCASMQGSGLNSPLHFGNGTRLTVT.

V usage is TRBV7-9 and J usage is TRBJ1-1; 8 positions match TRBD1. V dropped 4 bases and J dropped 1; count of bases not matched to a gene: 2. The CDR3 spans 14 residues. Looked up from germline, CDR1 is SEHNR and CDR2 is FQNEAQ (reference sequence). The CDR3, as DNA: TGTGCCAGCAGCTCCGGGACAGGGAACACTGAAGCTTTCTTT. The encoded protein is CASSSGTGNTEAFF.

The chain carries TRBV5-6 and TRBJ1-2; 8 bases match TRBD1. Germline V gives CDR1 SGHDT, CDR2 YYEEEE. The CDR3 covers 13 residues. Trimming removed 3 bases from V and 3 bases from J; junction bases left unmatched: 1. The CDR3 loop reads CASSSQGDYGYTF. CDR3 DNA: TGTGCCAGCAGCTCACAGGGGGACTATGGCTACACCTTC.

J is TRBJ1-3 and V is TRBV30; the match to TRBD1 covers 7 bases. V shed 0 bases and J 10 bases; nucleotides not matched to a gene: 18. This CDR3 is built from 17 residues. CDR1 and CDR2 (germline): GTSNPN, SVGIG (reference sequence). The CDR3 nucleotides are TGTGCCTGGAGTGTACCTAGGGGGCCCACCATTGGAGGGACCATATATTTT. Residues: CAWSVPRGPTIGGTIYF.

A word on this clone: The sample holds other DNA sequences that translate to the same CDR3. The rearrangement joins TRBV5-8 to TRBJ1-1, with D uncertain. V was trimmed by 2 bases and J by 0 bases, leaving 8 bases between them. The CDR3 consists of 14 residues. Germline-derived CDR1 and CDR2 are SGHTS and YDEGEE. CDR3 coding DNA: TGTGCCAGCAGCTTACCGGGATTGAACACTGAAGCTTTCTTT. Encoded protein: CASSLPGLNTEAFF.

This rearrangement joins TRBV11-2 to TRBJ1-5; D call uncertain. With 4 bases removed from V and 0 bases from J, the gap between germline ends came to 4 bases. CDR1 and CDR2 (germline): SGHAT, FQNNGV. The CDR3 consists of 13 residues. For the CDR3, the DNA is TGTGCCAGCAGCTCCTATAGCAATCAGCCCCAGCATTTT. Amino acids: CASSSYSNQPQHF.

The chain uses TRBV28 and TRBJ2-1; 8 bases map to TRBD1. The CDR3 is made up of 16 amino acids. With V trimmed by 6 bases and J by 9 bases, 16 bases remained unmatched. Germline V gene data show CDR1 as MDHEN and CDR2 as SYDVKM. This CDR3 reads CASSSTDRGRLREQFF. The CDR3 DNA is TGTGCCAGCAGCTCGACCGACAGGGGACGGCTCCGTGAGCAGTTCTTC. Together with reference TRBV28 and TRBJ2-1, the CDR3 gives the full variable domain: DVKVTQSSRYLVKRTGEKVFLECVQDMDHENMFWYRQDPGLGLRLIYFSYDVKMKEKGDIPEGYSVSREKKERFSLILESASTNQTSMYLCASSSTDRGRLREQFFGPGTRLTVL.

The chain carries TRBV28 and TRBJ1-2; tentatively, D is TRBD1 (5 bases). Germline CDR1 is MDHEN and CDR2 is SYDVKM. V gave up 5 bases and J gave up 5 bases, with 9 bases separating them. CDR3 length: 12 amino acids. Here the CDR3 reads CASSLRAYGYTF. The CDR3 DNA reads as TGTGCCAGCAGTCTCAGGGCTTATGGCTACACCTTC.

The J gene is TRBJ2-7, the V gene TRBV21-1; the table gives TRBD2 as D, unverified against the DNA. TRBV21-1 corresponds to a pseudogene. The length of the CDR3 is 16 residues. The CDR3 DNA sequence: TGTGCCAGCAGCAAAGTGAGTGTGGGAGTTACCTACGAGCAGTACTTC. It translates to CASSKVSVGVTYEQYF.

The V gene is TRBV7-2, the J gene TRBJ2-5; possibly TRBD1 for D (5 bases). The V and J ends lost 5 bases and 2 bases respectively, with 9 bases between them. From germline, CDR1 is SGHTA and CDR2 FQGNSA. The CDR3 is made up of 13 amino acids. CDR3 DNA sequence: TGTGCCAGCAGCCCAGACAGACAAGAGACCCAGTACTTC. It encodes CASSPDRQETQYF.

The count of this clone is one. DNA for the CDR3: TGTGCCACCAGCAGGGGGCCTTATGAGCAGTTCTTC. Translating it yields CATSRGPYEQFF. The genes are TRBV15 and TRBJ2-1; tentative D call: TRBD1 (5 bases). Germline CDR1 is LNHNV and CDR2 is YYDKDF (reference sequence). The CDR3 spans 12 residues. Trimming took 3 bases from V and 8 from J, leaving 8 bases between them.

This clone was counted once. The chain carries TRBV28 and TRBJ1-2; no definite D call. CDR3 length: 13 amino acids. Trimming cost V 2 bases and J 2 bases, with 6 bases left between them. Germline CDR1 reads MDHEN; CDR2 reads SYDVKM. CDR3 protein: CASSLPQNYGYTF. CDR3 nucleotides: TGTGCCAGCAGTTTACCACAGAACTATGGCTACACCTTC.

The chain is built from TRBV5-5 and TRBJ1-4, with 8 bases matching TRBD1. The CDR3 has 14 amino acids. Germline-derived CDR1 and CDR2 are SGHKS and YYEKEE (reference sequence). The trim removed 6 bases at V and 8 bases at J, leaving 9 bases unmatched. DNA of the CDR3: TGTGCCAGCACCGAAGACAGGGGTAGGGAAAAACTGTTTTTT. Translated, it gives CASTEDRGREKLFF.

This clone was seen a single time. The chain uses TRBV2 and TRBJ2-1; 7 nucleotides align to TRBD2. This CDR3 is 15 amino acids long. The germline gives CDR1 SNHLY, CDR2 FYNNEI. J lost 7 bases, V lost 2 bases, and 8 bases had no gene match. CDR3 protein: CASSERGLPTNEQFF. In DNA form, the CDR3 reads TGTGCCAGCAGTGAAAGGGGACTACCTACGAATGAGCAGTTCTTC.